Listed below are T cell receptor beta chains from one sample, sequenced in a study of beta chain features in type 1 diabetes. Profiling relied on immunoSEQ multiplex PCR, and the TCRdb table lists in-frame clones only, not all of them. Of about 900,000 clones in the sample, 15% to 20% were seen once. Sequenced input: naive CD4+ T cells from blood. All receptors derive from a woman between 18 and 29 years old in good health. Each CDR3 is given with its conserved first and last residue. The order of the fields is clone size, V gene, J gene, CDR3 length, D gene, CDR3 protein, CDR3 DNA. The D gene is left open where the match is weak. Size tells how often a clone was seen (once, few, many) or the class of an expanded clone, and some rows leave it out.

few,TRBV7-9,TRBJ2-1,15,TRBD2,CASSLDLAGSDEQFF,TGTGCCAGCAGCTTAGATCTAGCGGGCTCCGATGAGCAGTTCTTC
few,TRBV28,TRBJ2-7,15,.,CASSPPLGGRYEQYF,TGTGCCAGCAGTCCCCCCTTGGGGGGCCGGTACGAGCAGTACTTC
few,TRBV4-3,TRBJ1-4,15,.,CASSREWGNGEKLFF,TGCGCCAGCAGCCGGGAATGGGGAAATGGGGAAAAACTGTTTTTT
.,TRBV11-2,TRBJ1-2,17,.,CASTSFGTPHLNYGYTF,TGTGCCAGCACCTCCTTTGGCACCCCACACCTCAACTATGGCTACACCTTC
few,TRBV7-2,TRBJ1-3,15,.,CASSLWADSGNTIYF,TGTGCCAGCAGCTTATGGGCGGACTCTGGAAACACCATATATTTT
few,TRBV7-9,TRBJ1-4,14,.,CASSRDTSLEKLFF,TGTGCCAGCAGCCGGGACACCAGCCTAGAAAAACTGTTTTTT
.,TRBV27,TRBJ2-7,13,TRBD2,CASSLSGTRNMYF,TGTGCCAGCAGTTTAAGCGGGACTAGGAACATGTACTTC
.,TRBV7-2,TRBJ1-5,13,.,CASSFGGNQPQHF,TGTGCCAGCAGCTTTGGGGGCAATCAGCCCCAGCATTTT
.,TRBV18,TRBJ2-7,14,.,CASSPLGGYYEQYF,TGTGCCAGCTCACCTTTAGGGGGATACTACGAGCAGTACTTC
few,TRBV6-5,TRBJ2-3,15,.,CASSYRAVSTDTQYF,TGTGCCAGCAGTTATCGGGCGGTGTCCACAGATACGCAGTATTTT
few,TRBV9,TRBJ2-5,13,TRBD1,CASSGRTGETQYF,TGTGCCAGCAGCGGGCGGACAGGGGAGACCCAGTACTTC
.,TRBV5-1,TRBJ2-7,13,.,CASSLVPGVEQYF,TGCGCCAGCAGCTTGGTTCCGGGGGTCGAGCAGTACTTC
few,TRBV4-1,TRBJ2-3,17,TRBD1,CASSLSGTGLSTDTQYF,TGCGCCAGCAGCCTCTCCGGGACAGGCCTTAGCACAGATACGCAGTATTTT
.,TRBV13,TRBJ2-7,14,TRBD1,CASSPGQGAYEQYF,TGTGCCAGCAGCCCAGGACAGGGGGCTTACGAGCAGTACTTC
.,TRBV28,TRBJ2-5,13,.,CASSLGIKETQYF,TGTGCCAGCAGTTTAGGCATAAAAGAGACCCAGTACTTC
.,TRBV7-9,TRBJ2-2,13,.,CASSSQGAGELFF,TGTGCCAGCAGCTCACAGGGTGCCGGGGAGCTGTTTTTT
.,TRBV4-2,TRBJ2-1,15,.,CASSQVSGIYNEQFF,TGTGCCAGCAGCCAGGTCTCCGGGATCTACAATGAGCAGTTCTTC
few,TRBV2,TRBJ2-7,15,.,CATTRGGTLSHEQYF,TGTGCCACCACCCGCGGAGGGACCCTTAGCCACGAGCAGTACTTC
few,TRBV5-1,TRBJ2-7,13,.,CASSFQGGYEQYF,TGCGCCAGCAGCTTTCAGGGGGGCTACGAGCAGTACTTC
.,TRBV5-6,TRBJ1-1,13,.,CASSLTGNTEAFF,TGTGCCAGCAGCCTGACAGGGAACACTGAAGCTTTCTTT
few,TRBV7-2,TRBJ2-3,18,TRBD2,CASSSQKTISGRQDTQYF,TGTGCCAGCAGCTCACAAAAGACGATTAGCGGGAGACAAGATACGCAGTATTTT
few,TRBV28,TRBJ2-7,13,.,CASSAGPFYEQYF,TGTGCCAGCAGTGCAGGGCCTTTCTACGAGCAGTACTTC
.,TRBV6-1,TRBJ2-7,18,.,CASSEDTPDGTRLYEQYF,TGTGCCAGCAGCGAAGACACACCAGACGGGACGAGACTCTACGAGCAGTACTTC
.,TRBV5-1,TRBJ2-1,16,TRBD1,CASSLGLRQGDGEQFF,TGCGCCAGCAGCTTGGGTCTGAGACAGGGTGACGGTGAGCAGTTCTTC
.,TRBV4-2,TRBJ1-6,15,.,CASSQGDSPSVPLHF,TGTGCCAGCAGCCAAGGAGACAGTCCTAGTGTACCCCTCCACTTT
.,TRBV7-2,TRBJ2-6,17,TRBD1,CASSNGQGYSGANVLTF,TGTGCCAGCAGCAACGGACAGGGTTACTCTGGGGCCAACGTCCTGACTTTC
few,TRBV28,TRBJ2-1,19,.,CASHGLGPQPGGSYNEQFF,TGTGCCTCCCACGGACTAGGACCTCAACCAGGGGGATCCTACAATGAGCAGTTCTTC
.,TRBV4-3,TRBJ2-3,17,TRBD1,CASSQSWGQLRTDTQYF,TGCGCCAGCAGCCAATCTTGGGGACAGCTTCGGACAGATACGCAGTATTTT
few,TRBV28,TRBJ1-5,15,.,CATNPGPGSNQPQHF,TGTGCCACCAACCCCGGCCCAGGGAGCAATCAGCCCCAGCATTTT
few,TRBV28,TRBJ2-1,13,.,CASSPAVYNEQFF,TGTGCCAGCAGTCCCGCGGTCTACAATGAGCAGTTCTTC
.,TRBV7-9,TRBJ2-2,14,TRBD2,CASSLAGGPGELFF,TGTGCCAGCAGCTTAGCGGGAGGGCCCGGGGAGCTGTTTTTT
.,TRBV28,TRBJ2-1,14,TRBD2,CASSSHQGGNEQFF,TGTGCCAGCAGTTCTCACCAGGGAGGGAATGAGCAGTTCTTC
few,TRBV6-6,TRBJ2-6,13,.,CASWAAGANVLTF,TGTGCCTCCTGGGCGGCGGGGGCCAACGTCCTGACTTTC
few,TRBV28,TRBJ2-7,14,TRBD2,CASSNPGLAFEQYF,TGTGCCAGCAGTAACCCGGGACTAGCTTTCGAGCAGTACTTC
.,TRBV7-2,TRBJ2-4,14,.,CASSSASAGHIQYF,TGTGCCAGCAGCTCCGCTAGCGCCGGTCACATTCAGTACTTC
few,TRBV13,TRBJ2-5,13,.,CASSLLGQETQYF,TGTGCCAGCAGCTTACTAGGCCAAGAGACCCAGTACTTC
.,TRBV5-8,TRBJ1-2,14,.,CASSSGVAYYGYTF,TGTGCCAGCAGCTCGGGCGTAGCCTACTATGGCTACACCTTC
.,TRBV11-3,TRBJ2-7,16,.,CASSLAGERVGYEQYF,TGTGCCAGCAGCTTGGCAGGAGAGAGGGTGGGCTACGAGCAGTACTTC
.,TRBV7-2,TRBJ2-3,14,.,CASSLAPFRDTQYF,TGTGCCAGCAGCTTAGCTCCATTCAGGGATACGCAGTATTTT
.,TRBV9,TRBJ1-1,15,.,CASSEVARANTEAFF,TGTGCCAGCAGCGAGGTTGCCCGGGCCAACACTGAAGCTTTCTTT
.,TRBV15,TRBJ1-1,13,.,CATLRPANTEAFF,TGTGCCACCTTGAGGCCCGCGAACACTGAAGCTTTCTTT
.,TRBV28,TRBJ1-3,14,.,CATSGPSSGNTIYF,TGTGCCACCTCGGGACCGAGCTCTGGAAACACCATATATTTT
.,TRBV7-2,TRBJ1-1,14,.,CASSRQRQNTEAFF,TGTGCCAGCAGCCGGCAACGTCAGAACACTGAAGCTTTCTTT
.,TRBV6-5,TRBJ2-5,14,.,CASSLSKPQETQYF,TGTGCCAGCAGTCTCAGTAAGCCTCAAGAGACCCAGTACTTC
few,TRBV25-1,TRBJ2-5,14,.,CASSTSQGWETQYF,TGTGCCAGCTCTACATCCCAGGGGTGGGAGACCCAGTACTTC
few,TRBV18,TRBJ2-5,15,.,CASSPTIGDPETQYF,TGTGCCAGCTCACCGACCATCGGTGACCCCGAGACCCAGTACTTC
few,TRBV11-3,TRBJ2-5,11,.,CAKTQWETQYF,TGTGCCAAAACACAGTGGGAGACCCAGTACTTC
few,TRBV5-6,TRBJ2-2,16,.,CASSSLGVLNTGELFF,TGTGCCAGCAGCTCCTTGGGGGTCTTGAACACCGGGGAGCTGTTTTTT
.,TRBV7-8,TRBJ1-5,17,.,CASSPSRLAASNQPQHF,TGTGCCAGCAGCCCCTCCAGGTTGGCAGCCAGCAATCAGCCCCAGCATTTT
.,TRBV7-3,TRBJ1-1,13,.,CASSATVNTEAFF,TGTGCCAGCAGCGCGACGGTGAACACTGAAGCTTTCTTT
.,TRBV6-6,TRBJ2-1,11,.,CASSLGGEQFF,TGTGCCAGCAGTTTAGGAGGTGAGCAGTTCTTC